This T cell receptor (beta chain) comes out of a study of blood T cell repertoires in COVID-19. Study details: From the United States, Italy and Spain came samples of acute and convalescent COVID-19. Sources were T cells, B-cell-depleted T cells, or PBMCs; the material itself was cDNA or gDNA.

Germline V gives CDR1 SGHTA, CDR2 FQGNSA. The germline V and J ends were trimmed by 5 bases and 4 bases, with 9 bases remaining between them. The CDR3 length is 14 residues. Original analysis: Estimates of nucleated cell counts were drawn from the amplification of reference gene primers. Generated by immunoSEQ multiplex PCR, the TCRdb table keeps only in-frame clones and is missing some. V, J and clone size are those of that table, while D and trimming were read from the DNA. The sample shows some 87,000 clones, about four fifths of them seen only once. This TCR derives from an elderly woman with active or convalescent COVID-19. Sequencing used peripheral blood. V and J are TRBV7-2 and TRBJ2-6, with D uncertain. CDR3 in amino acids: CASSLSSGANVLTF. CDR3 sequence (DNA): TGTGCCAGCAGCCTCAGTTCGGGGGCCAACGTCCTGACTTTC.